This passage covers 18 T cell receptor beta chains from one sample sequenced in a study of technical replicates of blood from a handful of donors. Profiled with immunoSEQ multiplex PCR; TCRdb holds only in-frame clones, not every one. The sample shows about 66,000 clones, 90% to 95% of them seen only once. Source material: PBMCs. These receptors were collected from a human donor in good health. Some clones in this sample may be carry-over from other donors' samples.

This chain connects TRBV5-4 to TRBJ2-3; 12 bases agree with TRBD2. CDR1 and CDR2 (germline): SGHNT, YYREEE (reference sequence). The CDR3 is made up of 16 amino acids. The junction had 3 bases not matched to a gene; V was cut back by 4 bases and J by 0 bases. The CDR3 protein is CASSPGLAGSTDTQYF. As DNA, the CDR3 is TGTGCCAGCAGCCCCGGACTAGCGGGAAGCACAGATACGCAGTATTTT.

The V and J genes are TRBV2 and TRBJ1-1, with D maybe TRBD1 (5 bases). Germline V gives CDR1 SNHLY, CDR2 FYNNEI. The CDR3 is 12 residues long. The V gene lost 3 bases and the J gene lost 4 bases, with 6 bases spanning the gap. The CDR3 reads CASSDGGTEAFF. CDR3 sequence (DNA): TGTGCCAGCAGTGACGGGGGCACTGAAGCTTTCTTT.

This sequence joins TRBV7-7 and TRBJ2-1; TRBD1 matches at 7 bases. Germline V gives CDR1 SSHAT, CDR2 FNYEAQ (reference sequence). The CDR3 extends over 14 amino acids. V lost 3 bases to trimming and J lost 8 bases; unmatched junction nucleotides: 7. The CDR3 region has the DNA TGTGCCAGCAGCTTTCGGGACAGTAACTATGAGCAGTTCTTC. As protein: CASSFRDSNYEQFF.

This clone was counted a single time. This rearrangement joins TRBV2 to TRBJ2-7, with a tentative D call TRBD2 (6 bases). Germline lookup yields CDR1 SNHLY and CDR2 FYNNEI. V was pared by 5 bases and J by 3 bases, with 8 bases between. The CDR3 has 12 amino acids. Written as DNA, the CDR3 is TGTGCCAGCAGTAGGGACTTCTACGAGCAGTACTTC. This gives the protein CASSRDFYEQYF.

The chain combines TRBV18 with TRBJ2-1; tentatively, D is TRBD1 (6 bases). CDR1 KGHSH and CDR2 LQKENI come from the germline V gene. Trimming took 6 bases from V and 6 from J, leaving 12 bases between them. The CDR3 covers 13 residues. CDR3 in DNA: TGTGCCAGCTCTCCTAGGACAGTCAATGAGCAGTTCTTC. Its protein is CASSPRTVNEQFF.

This clone was seen a handful of times. The CDR3 bases are TGTGCCAGCAGTGAGAGGACTGCGACAAACACCATATATTTT. This codes for CASSERTATNTIYF. The rearrangement joins TRBV6-1 to TRBJ1-3; D remains ambiguous. CDR3 length: 14 residues. V was clipped by 3 bases and J by 6 bases, with 12 bases between them. Germline-derived CDR1 and CDR2 are MNHNS and SASEGT.

The chain joins TRBV7-3 to TRBJ1-1; D not certain. V gave up 0 bases and J gave up 5 bases, with 7 bases separating them. The CDR3 is 13 amino acids. From germline, CDR1 is SGHTA and CDR2 FQGTGA. CDR3 amino acids: CASSLTIRTEAFF. The CDR3 DNA reads as TGTGCCAGCAGCTTAACGATTCGGACTGAAGCTTTCTTT.

This clone appeared once. The DNA for the CDR3 is TGTGCCAGCCACGACAGGGGCTCTTCACCCCTCCACTTT. Its protein is CASHDRGSSPLHF. The V gene is TRBV6-5, the J gene TRBJ1-6; 8 positions agree with TRBD1. V trimming: 8 bases; J trimming: 9 bases; junction bases outside the gene matches: 6. The CDR3 runs 13 residues. Germline values: CDR1 MNHEY, CDR2 SVGAGI.

The gene calls are TRBV6-4 and TRBJ2-2; 8 nucleotides line up with TRBD2. Germline CDR1 is MRHNA and CDR2 is SNTAGT. This CDR3 comprises 15 residues. The J segment lost 1 base and the V segment lost 6 bases, leaving 4 bases of the junction unmatched. The CDR3, as DNA: TGTGCCAGCAGCGTTAGCGGGGTGAACACCGGGGAGCTGTTTTTT. Amino acid sequence: CASSVSGVNTGELFF.

The J gene is TRBJ2-7, the V gene TRBV7-2; a possible D gene is TRBD1 (5 bases). The V gene lost 4 bases and the J gene lost 9 bases, with 16 bases spanning the gap. There are 13 residues in the CDR3. Germline CDR1 reads SGHTA; CDR2 reads FQGNSA. CDR3 nucleotide sequence: TGTGCCAGCAGCTCGACAGCCCGTTGGGCGCAGTACTTC. This codes for CASSSTARWAQYF.

The chain is built from TRBV4-2 and TRBJ2-7, with D possibly being TRBD1 (6 bases). The V gene's germline CDR1 is LGHNA and CDR2 YNFKEQ. Trimming removed 0 bases at V and 2 bases at J, with 11 bases between. This CDR3 is built from 15 residues. This CDR3 is CASSQDLGQTYEQYF. In DNA, the CDR3 is TGTGCCAGCAGCCAAGATCTAGGACAGACCTACGAGCAGTACTTC.

V gene TRBV6-1 combines with J gene TRBJ1-5, with D hard to call. V dropped 2 bases and J dropped 7 bases, with 15 bases sitting between them. Per the germline V gene, CDR1 is MNHNS and CDR2 is SASEGT. There are 15 residues in the CDR3. Here the CDR3 DNA reads TGTGCCAGCAGTGAAAGTCCGGGGAAGGGCCAGCCCCAGCATTTT. It encodes CASSESPGKGQPQHF.

The chain couples TRBV20-1 to TRBJ1-3; tentatively, D is TRBD1 (5 bases). Germline CDR1 and CDR2: DFQATT and SNEGSKA (reference sequence). CDR3 length equals 11 residues. For the CDR3, the DNA is TGCGGGGGGGTCTCTGGAAACACCATATATTTT. This encodes CGGVSGNTIYF.

This sequence joins TRBV6-4 and TRBJ2-3; unclear D gene. The CDR3 length is 12 residues. The V end lost 0 bases, the J end lost 6 bases, and 4 bases lay between the germline ends. Germline values: CDR1 MRHNA, CDR2 SNTAGT. The CDR3 nucleotides read TGTGCCAGCAGTGACTCGGGCGATACGCAGTATTTT. This codes for CASSDSGDTQYF.

This chain connects TRBV5-4 to TRBJ1-2; 9 bases align to TRBD1. This CDR3 spans 14 amino acids. Germline CDR1 is SGHNT and CDR2 is YYREEE (reference sequence). Trimming cost V 4 bases and J 8 bases; bases outside gene matches: 9. DNA of the CDR3: TGTGCCAGCAGCCCGGGACAGGGATCATTCGGCTACACCTTC. Translating gives CASSPGQGSFGYTF.

The chain links TRBV6-1 to TRBJ2-7, with 9 nucleotides matching TRBD2. V lost 5 bases and J lost 4; bases outside the gene matches: 6. CDR1 MNHNS and CDR2 SASEGT come from the germline V gene. The length of the CDR3 is 14 residues. CDR3: CASSILAGVYEQYF. The CDR3 DNA reads as TGTGCCAGCAGTATACTAGCGGGCGTTTACGAGCAGTACTTC.

This clone was detected only a few times. Additional DNA sequences in this sample encode the identical CDR3. The DNA for the CDR3 is TGCGCCAGCAGCCTAGCGGGGGGTTACTACGAGCAGTACTTC. The encoded protein is CASSLAGGYYEQYF. The chain is built from TRBV5-1 and TRBJ2-7; 11 bases align to TRBD2. Germline V CDR1 and CDR2: SGHRS, YFSETQ. Trimming removed 4 bases from V and 3 bases from J; junction bases left unmatched: 3. CDR3 length: 14 residues. The full variable domain, completed using reference TRBV5-1 and TRBJ2-7, is KAGVTQTPRYLIKTRGQQVTLSCSPISGHRSVSWYQQTPGQGLQFLFEYFSETQRNKGNFPGRFSGRQFSNSRSEMNVSTLELGDSALYLCASSLAGGYYEQYFGPGTRLTVT.

The chain is built from TRBV5-3 and TRBJ1-5; 7 bases line up with TRBD1. TRBV5-3 is treated as an ORF (open reading frame) with a function not yet certain. The CDR3 extends over 18 amino acids. Trimming at V came to 2 bases and at J to 5 bases, leaving 16 bases not matched to a gene. DNA for the CDR3: TGTGCCAGAAGCTTCCACCGTTTAGACAGGGACCCTTATCAGCCCCAGCATTTT. It is translated as CARSFHRLDRDPYQPQHF.